This TCR beta chain was recovered during a study of cytomegalovirus exposure and HLA in healthy donors. The CDR3 loop spans 15 amino acids. The trim removed 7 bases at V and 7 bases at J, leaving 11 bases unmatched. CDR1 is MNHEY, CDR2 SMNVEV, per germline (reference sequence). Researchers ran the PCR with 60 Vbeta and 13 Jbeta primers. Assay used: immunoSEQ multiplex PCR; TCRdb lists only in-frame clones, some missing. The data contain under 300,000 clones, 65% to 85% of them seen just once; the ten biggest clones take up 2% to 2.5%. The TCR comes from a female donor in good health and CMV-seronegative. The chain is built from TRBV27 and TRBJ2-1; 9 bases are a match to TRBD2. The sequenced material came from PBMCs. CDR3 bases: TGTGCCAGCACGCCTTTAGCGGGAGTTAGGAATGAGCAGTTCTTC. As protein: CASTPLAGVRNEQFF.